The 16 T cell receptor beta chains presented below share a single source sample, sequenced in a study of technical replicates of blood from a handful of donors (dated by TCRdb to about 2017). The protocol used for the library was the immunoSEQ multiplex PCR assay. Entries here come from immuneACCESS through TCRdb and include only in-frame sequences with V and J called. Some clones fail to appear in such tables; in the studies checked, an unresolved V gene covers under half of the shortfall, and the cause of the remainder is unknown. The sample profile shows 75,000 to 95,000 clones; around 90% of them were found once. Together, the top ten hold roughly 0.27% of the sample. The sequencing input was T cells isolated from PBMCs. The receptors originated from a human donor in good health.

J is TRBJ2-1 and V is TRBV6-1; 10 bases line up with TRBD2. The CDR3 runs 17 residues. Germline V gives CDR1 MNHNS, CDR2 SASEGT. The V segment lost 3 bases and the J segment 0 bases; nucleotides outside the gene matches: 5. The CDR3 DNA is TGTGCCAGCAGTGAGCTAGCGGGGGTTAGCTCCTACAATGAGCAGTTCTTC. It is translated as CASSELAGVSSYNEQFF.

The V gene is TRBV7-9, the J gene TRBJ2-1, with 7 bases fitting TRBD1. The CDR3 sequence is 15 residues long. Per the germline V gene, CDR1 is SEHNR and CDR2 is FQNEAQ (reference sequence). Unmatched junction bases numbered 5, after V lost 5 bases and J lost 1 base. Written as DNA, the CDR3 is TGTGCCAGCAGCCCTACAGGGGAATCCTACAATGAGCAGTTCTTC. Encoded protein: CASSPTGESYNEQFF.

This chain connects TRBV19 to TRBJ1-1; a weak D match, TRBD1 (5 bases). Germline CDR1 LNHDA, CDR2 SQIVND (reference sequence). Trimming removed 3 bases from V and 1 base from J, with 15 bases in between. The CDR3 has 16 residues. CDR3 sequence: CASSIRQQVANTEAFF. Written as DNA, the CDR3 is TGTGCCAGTAGTATCCGGCAACAGGTGGCGAACACTGAAGCTTTCTTT.

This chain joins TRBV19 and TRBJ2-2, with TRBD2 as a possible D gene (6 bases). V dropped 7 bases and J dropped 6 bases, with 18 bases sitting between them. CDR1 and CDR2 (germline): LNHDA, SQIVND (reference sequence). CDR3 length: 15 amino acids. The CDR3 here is CASKDRLGDSGELFF. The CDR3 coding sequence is TGTGCCAGTAAAGATAGGCTGGGGGACTCCGGGGAGCTGTTTTTT.

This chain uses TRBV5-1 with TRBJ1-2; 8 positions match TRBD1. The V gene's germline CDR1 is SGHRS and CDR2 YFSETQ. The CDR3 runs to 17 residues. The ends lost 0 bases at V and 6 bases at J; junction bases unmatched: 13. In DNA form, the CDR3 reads TGCGCCAGCAGCTTGGGAACCGCAGGGGGCGCTCATAATGGCTACACCTTC. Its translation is CASSLGTAGGAHNGYTF.

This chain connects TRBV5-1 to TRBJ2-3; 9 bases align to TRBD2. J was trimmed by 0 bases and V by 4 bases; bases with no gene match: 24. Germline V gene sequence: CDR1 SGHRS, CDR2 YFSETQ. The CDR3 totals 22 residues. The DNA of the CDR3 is TGCGCCAGCAGCCCCGGAGCCTACTTTGCGGGAGGGAAGGGGCCTAGCACAGATACGCAGTATTTT. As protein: CASSPGAYFAGGKGPSTDTQYF.

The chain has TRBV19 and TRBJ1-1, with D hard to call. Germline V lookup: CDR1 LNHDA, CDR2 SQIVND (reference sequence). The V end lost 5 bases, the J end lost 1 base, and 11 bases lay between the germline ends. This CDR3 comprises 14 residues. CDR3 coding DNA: TGTGCCAGTAGTCTCAACCCCGGGAACACTGAAGCTTTCTTT. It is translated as CASSLNPGNTEAFF.

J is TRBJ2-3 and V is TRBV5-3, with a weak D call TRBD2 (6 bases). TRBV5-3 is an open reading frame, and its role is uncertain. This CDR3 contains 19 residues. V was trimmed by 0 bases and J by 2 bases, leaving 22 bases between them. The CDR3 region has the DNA TGTGCCAGAAGCTTGGTTTTTAGGAGGCGGGGACGGACCACAGATACGCAGTATTTT. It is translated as CARSLVFRRRGRTTDTQYF.

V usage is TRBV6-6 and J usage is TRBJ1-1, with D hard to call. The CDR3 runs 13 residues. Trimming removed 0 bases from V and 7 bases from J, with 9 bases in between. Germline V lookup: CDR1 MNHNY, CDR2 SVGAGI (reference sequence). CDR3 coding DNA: TGTGCCAGCAGTTACTCGATTGGGCTTGAAGCTTTCTTT. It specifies CASSYSIGLEAFF.

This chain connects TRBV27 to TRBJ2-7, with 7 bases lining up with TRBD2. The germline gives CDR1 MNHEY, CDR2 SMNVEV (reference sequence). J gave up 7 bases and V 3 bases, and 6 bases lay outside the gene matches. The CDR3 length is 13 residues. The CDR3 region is CASSFGGTGEQYF. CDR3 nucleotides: TGTGCCAGCAGTTTCGGGGGGACGGGAGAGCAGTACTTC.

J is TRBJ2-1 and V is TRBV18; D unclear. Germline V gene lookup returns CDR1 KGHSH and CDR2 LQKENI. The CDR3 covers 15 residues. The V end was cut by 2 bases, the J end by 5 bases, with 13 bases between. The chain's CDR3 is CASSPIESVDNEQFF. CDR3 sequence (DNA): TGTGCCAGCTCACCAATCGAGTCGGTTGACAATGAGCAGTTCTTC.

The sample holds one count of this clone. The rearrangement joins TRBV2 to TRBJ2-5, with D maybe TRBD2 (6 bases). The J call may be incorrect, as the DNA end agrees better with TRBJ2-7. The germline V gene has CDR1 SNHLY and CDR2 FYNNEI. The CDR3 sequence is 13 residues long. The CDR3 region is CASSTGGYYEQYF. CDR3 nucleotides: TGTGCCAGCAGTACCGGGGGTTACTACGAGCAGTACTTC.

CDR3: CASSQDWHYEQYF. The CDR3 region has the DNA TGCGCCAGCAGCCAAGATTGGCACTACGAGCAGTACTTC. The genes are TRBV4-1 and TRBJ2-7; D not resolved. The germline V gene encodes CDR1 MGHRA and CDR2 YSYEKL. The ends were cut back, 0 bases at V and 3 bases at J, with 6 bases in the middle. The CDR3 totals 13 residues.

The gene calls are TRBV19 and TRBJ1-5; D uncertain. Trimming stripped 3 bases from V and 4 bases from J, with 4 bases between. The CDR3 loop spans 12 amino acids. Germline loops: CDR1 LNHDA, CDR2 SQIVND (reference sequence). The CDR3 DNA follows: TGTGCCAGTAGTATCTTGAATCAGCCCCAGCATTTT. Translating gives CASSILNQPQHF.

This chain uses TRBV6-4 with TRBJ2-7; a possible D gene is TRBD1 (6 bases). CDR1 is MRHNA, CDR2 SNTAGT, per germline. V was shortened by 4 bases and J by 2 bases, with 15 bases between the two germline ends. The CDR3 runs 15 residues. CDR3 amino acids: CASSVFPGATYEQYF. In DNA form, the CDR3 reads TGTGCCAGCAGTGTTTTTCCAGGGGCGACCTACGAGCAGTACTTC.

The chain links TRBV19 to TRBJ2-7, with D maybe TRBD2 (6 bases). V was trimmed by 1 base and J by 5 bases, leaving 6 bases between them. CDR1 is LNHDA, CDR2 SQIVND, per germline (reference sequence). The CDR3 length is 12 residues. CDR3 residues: CASSIAGDEQYF. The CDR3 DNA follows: TGTGCCAGTAGTATAGCGGGAGACGAGCAGTACTTC.